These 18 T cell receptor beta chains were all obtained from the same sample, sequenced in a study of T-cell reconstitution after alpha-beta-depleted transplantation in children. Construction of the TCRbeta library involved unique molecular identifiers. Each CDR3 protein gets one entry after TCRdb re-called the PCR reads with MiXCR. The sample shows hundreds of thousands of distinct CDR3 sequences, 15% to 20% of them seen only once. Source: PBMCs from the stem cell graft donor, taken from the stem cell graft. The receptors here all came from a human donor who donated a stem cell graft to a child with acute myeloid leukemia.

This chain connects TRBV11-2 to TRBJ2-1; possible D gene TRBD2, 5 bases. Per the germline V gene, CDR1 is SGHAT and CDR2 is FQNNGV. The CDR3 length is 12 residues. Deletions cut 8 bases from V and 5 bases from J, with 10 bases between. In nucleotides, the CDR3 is TGTGCCAGCTCTAGCATACACAATGAGCAGTTCTTC. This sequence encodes CASSSIHNEQFF. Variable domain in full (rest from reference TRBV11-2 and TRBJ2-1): EAGVAQSPRYKIIEKRQSVAFWCNPISGHATLYWYQQILGQGPKLLIQFQNNGVVDDSQLPKDRFSAERLKGVDSTLKIQPAKLEDSAVYLCASSSIHNEQFFGPGTRLTVL.

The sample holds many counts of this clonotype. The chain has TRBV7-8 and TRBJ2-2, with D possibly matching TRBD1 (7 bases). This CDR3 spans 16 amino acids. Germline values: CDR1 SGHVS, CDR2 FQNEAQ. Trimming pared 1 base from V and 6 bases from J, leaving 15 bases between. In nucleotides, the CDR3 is TGTGCCAGCAGCTTAGTTACGGTCAGGGGGGCCGGGGAGCTGTTTTTT. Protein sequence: CASSLVTVRGAGELFF.

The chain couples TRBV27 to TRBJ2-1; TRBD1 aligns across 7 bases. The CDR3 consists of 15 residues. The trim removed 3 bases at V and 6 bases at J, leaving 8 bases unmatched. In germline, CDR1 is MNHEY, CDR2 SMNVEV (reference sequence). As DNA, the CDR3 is TGTGCCAGCAGTTTCTTACAGGGGATTGGCAATGAGCAGTTCTTC. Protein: CASSFLQGIGNEQFF.

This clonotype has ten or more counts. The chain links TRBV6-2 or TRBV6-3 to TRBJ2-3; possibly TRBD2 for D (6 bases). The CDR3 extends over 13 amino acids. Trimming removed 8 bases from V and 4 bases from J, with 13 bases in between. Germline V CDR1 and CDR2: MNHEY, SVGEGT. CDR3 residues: CASSSGEADTQYF. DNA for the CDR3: TGTGCCAGCTCATCCGGGGAGGCAGATACGCAGTATTTT.

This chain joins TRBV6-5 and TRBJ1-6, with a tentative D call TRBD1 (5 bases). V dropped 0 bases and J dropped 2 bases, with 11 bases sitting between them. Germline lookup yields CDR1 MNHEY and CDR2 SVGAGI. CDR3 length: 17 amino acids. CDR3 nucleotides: TGTGCCAGCAGTTACTCGAACAGGACCCCCTATAATTCACCCCTCCACTTT. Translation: CASSYSNRTPYNSPLHF.

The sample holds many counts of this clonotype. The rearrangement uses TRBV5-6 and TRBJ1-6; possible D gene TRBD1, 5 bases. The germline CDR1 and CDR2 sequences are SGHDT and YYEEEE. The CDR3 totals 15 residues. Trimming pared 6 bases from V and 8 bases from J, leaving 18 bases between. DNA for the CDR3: TGTGCCAGCACCCGTCCGACAGTCCCCGATTCACCCCTCCACTTT. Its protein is CASTRPTVPDSPLHF.

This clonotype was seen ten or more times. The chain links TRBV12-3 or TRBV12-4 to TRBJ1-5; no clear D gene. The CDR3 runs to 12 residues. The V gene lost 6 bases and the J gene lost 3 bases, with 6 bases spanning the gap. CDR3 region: CASRQLNQPQHF. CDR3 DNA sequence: TGTGCCAGCAGACAGCTCAATCAGCCCCAGCATTTT.

The CDR3 sequence is CASSPHRSGGLGEQYV. The CDR3 region has the DNA TGTGCCAGCAGTCCGCACAGAAGCGGGGGGCTGGGGGAGCAGTACGTC. The chain carries TRBV28 and TRBJ2-7, with 9 bases identical to TRBD2. Germline trimming cut 5 bases from V and 7 bases from J; bases unmatched to any gene: 15. The germline V gene has CDR1 MDHEN and CDR2 SYDVKM. This CDR3 comprises 16 residues.

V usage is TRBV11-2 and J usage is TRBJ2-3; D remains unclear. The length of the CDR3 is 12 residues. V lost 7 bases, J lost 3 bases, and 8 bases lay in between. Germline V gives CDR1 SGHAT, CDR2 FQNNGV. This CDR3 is CASTLRTDTQYF. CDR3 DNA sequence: TGTGCCAGCACCCTCCGGACAGATACGCAGTATTTT.

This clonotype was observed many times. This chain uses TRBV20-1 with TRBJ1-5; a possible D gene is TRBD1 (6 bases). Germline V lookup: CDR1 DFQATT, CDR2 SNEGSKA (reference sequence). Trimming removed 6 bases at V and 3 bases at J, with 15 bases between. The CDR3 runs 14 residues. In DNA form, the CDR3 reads TGCAGTGCGAGAAGCGGACAGACCAATCAGCCCCAGCATTTT. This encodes CSARSGQTNQPQHF.

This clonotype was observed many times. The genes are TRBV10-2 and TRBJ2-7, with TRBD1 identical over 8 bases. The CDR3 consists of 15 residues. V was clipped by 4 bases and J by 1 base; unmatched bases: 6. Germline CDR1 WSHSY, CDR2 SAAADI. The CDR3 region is CASSGGGQVSYEQYV. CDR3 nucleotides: TGCGCCAGCAGTGGAGGGGGACAGGTGTCCTACGAGCAGTACGTC.

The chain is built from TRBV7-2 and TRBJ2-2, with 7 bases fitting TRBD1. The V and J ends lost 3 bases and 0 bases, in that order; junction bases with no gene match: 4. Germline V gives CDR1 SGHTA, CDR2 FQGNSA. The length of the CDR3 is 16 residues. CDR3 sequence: CASSLTGNPNTGELFF. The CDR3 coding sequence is TGTGCCAGCAGCTTGACAGGGAACCCGAACACCGGGGAGCTGTTTTTT.

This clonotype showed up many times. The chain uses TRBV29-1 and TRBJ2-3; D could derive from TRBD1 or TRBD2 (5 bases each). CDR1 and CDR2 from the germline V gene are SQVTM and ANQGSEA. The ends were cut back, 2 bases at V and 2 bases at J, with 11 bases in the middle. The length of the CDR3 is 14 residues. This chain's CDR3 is CSVERDATTDTQYF. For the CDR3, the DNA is TGCAGCGTTGAAAGGGACGCCACCACAGATACGCAGTATTTT.

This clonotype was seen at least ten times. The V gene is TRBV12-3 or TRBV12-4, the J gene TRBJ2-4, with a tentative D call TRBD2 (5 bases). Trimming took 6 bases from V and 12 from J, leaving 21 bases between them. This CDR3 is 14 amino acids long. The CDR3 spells CASSPSDRGGDQYF. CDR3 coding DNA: TGTGCCAGCAGCCCCTCCGACCGGGGTGGCGATCAGTACTTC.

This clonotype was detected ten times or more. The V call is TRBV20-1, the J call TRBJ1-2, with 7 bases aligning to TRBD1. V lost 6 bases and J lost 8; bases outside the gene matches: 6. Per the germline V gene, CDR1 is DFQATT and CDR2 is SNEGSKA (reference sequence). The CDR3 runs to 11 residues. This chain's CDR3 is CSAPGTEGYTF. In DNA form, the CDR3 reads TGCAGTGCCCCCGGGACAGAGGGCTACACCTTC.

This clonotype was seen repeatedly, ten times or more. As DNA, the CDR3 is TGCGCCAGCAGTGAGTCGGGTAGGGGCGAAGCTTTCTTT. It translates to CASSESGRGEAFF. The genes are TRBV10-1 and TRBJ1-1; possibly TRBD1 for D (5 bases). This CDR3 has 13 residues. Germline V CDR1 and CDR2: WNHNN, SYGVQD (reference sequence). V lost 0 bases, J lost 8 bases, and 10 bases lay in between.

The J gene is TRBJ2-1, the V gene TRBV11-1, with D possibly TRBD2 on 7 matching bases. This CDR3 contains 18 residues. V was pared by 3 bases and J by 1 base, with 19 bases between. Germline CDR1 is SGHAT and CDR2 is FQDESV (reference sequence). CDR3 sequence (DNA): TGTGCCAGCAGCTTGGAGGGGGACTATCCTAGGTCCTACAATGAGCAGTTCTTC. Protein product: CASSLEGDYPRSYNEQFF.

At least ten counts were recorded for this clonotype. The CDR3 nucleotides are TGCGCCAGCAGCTTGGCAGGGACCTTGAACACTGAAGCTTTCTTT. Translation gives CASSLAGTLNTEAFF. The chain is built from TRBV5-1 and TRBJ1-1, with D perhaps TRBD1 (5 bases). The CDR3 length is 15 residues. Germline V lookup: CDR1 SGHRS, CDR2 YFSETQ. V gave up 0 bases and J gave up 0 bases, with 9 bases separating them. Looking up the rest from reference TRBV5-1 and TRBJ1-1 gives the full variable domain: KAGVTQTPRYLIKTRGQQVTLSCSPISGHRSVSWYQQTPGQGLQFLFEYFSETQRNKGNFPGRFSGRQFSNSRSEMNVSTLELGDSALYLCASSLAGTLNTEAFFGQGTRLTVV.